Listed here are 26 T cell receptor beta chains from one sample, sequenced in a study of T cell repertoires in cytomegalovirus infection. Their recognized antigens are unknown. Using its own MiXCR run on the reads, TCRdb lists one record per CDR3 protein. Altogether roughly 730,000 distinct CDR3 sequences are present, about 30% being singletons, with the ten largest covering 18%. Source: cultured PBMCs, taken from culture after CMV antigen stimulation. These receptors originate from a human donor in good health (CMV status not recorded). Some clones in this sample may be carry-over from other donors' samples.

The chain couples TRBV11-2 to TRBJ1-3; no clear D gene. The CDR3 extends over 15 amino acids. Germline CDR1 SGHAT, CDR2 FQNNGV. V was cut by 2 bases and J by 0 bases, with 8 bases left in between. CDR3 in amino acids: CASSLNEISGNTIYF. As DNA, the CDR3 is TGTGCCAGCAGCTTAAACGAGATCTCTGGAAACACCATATATTTT.

This clonotype came up a few times. The gene calls are TRBV28 and TRBJ2-1; a weak D match, TRBD2 (6 bases). CDR1 and CDR2 (germline): MDHEN, SYDVKM. Trimming took off 6 bases at V and 7 bases at J, with 19 bases between the two ends. The CDR3 is made up of 15 amino acids. The DNA for the CDR3 is TGTGCCAGCAGCCAACTAGCATCGGTGTGGAATGAGCAGTTCTTC. Its protein product is CASSQLASVWNEQFF.

The chain recombines TRBV5-4 with TRBJ1-3, with 8 positions matching TRBD1. Germline V gives CDR1 SGHNT, CDR2 YYREEE (reference sequence). CDR3 length: 18 amino acids. The ends lost 2 bases at V and 0 bases at J; junction bases unmatched: 10. The CDR3 loop is CASSFFPRDRSSGNTIYF. The CDR3 bases are TGTGCCAGCAGCTTCTTCCCCCGGGACAGGAGCTCTGGAAACACCATATATTTT.

The sample holds a few counts of this clonotype. The V and J genes are TRBV10-2 and TRBJ2-1, with D possibly being TRBD1 (5 bases). CDR3 length equals 14 residues. V gave up 5 bases and J gave up 1 base, with 9 bases separating them. Germline lookup yields CDR1 WSHSY and CDR2 SAAADI. The CDR3 here is CASSPTASYNEQFF. The CDR3 bases are TGCGCCAGCAGTCCGACAGCTTCCTACAATGAGCAGTTCTTC.

The chain is built from TRBV5-4 and TRBJ2-7; D is unresolved. The germline CDR1 and CDR2 sequences are SGHNT and YYREEE (reference sequence). Deletions cut 4 bases from V and 2 bases from J, with 13 bases between. CDR3 length: 14 residues. In DNA, the CDR3 is TGTGCCAGCAGCAAGATCGGGTACGCCTACGAGCAGTACTTC. This encodes CASSKIGYAYEQYF. The variable domain in full, completed from reference TRBV5-4 and TRBJ2-7, reads ETGVTQSPTHLIKTRGQQVTLRCSSQSGHNTVSWYQQALGQGPQFIFQYYREEENGRGNFPPRFSGLQFPNYSSELNVNALELDDSALYLCASSKIGYAYEQYFGPGTRLTVT.

This clonotype has only a few counts. This chain connects TRBV7-8 to TRBJ2-5, with TRBD2 matching over 11 bases. V lost 5 bases to trimming and J lost 2 bases; unmatched junction nucleotides: 16. Germline CDR1 SGHVS, CDR2 FQNEAQ. The CDR3 is made up of 19 amino acids. CDR3: CASSAVLAGGLGGQETQYF. The CDR3 coding sequence is TGTGCCAGCAGCGCCGTATTAGCGGGAGGGTTAGGGGGGCAAGAGACCCAGTACTTC. Supplemented by reference TRBV7-8 and TRBJ2-5, the full variable domain reads GAGVSQSPRYKVAKRGQDVALRCDPISGHVSLFWYQQALGQGPEFLTYFQNEAQLDKSGLPSDRFFAERPEGSVSTLKIQRTQQEDSAVYLCASSAVLAGGLGGQETQYFGPGTRLLVL.

This clonotype was found many times. J is TRBJ2-7 and V is TRBV7-2, with 7 bases lining up with TRBD2. V was pared by 5 bases and J by 3 bases, with 7 bases of the junction left unmatched. The CDR3 runs 14 residues. Germline V gene lookup returns CDR1 SGHTA and CDR2 FQGNSA. The CDR3 DNA follows: TGTGCCAGCAGCCCTCAGAGCGGGAACTACGAGCAGTACTTC. Translation gives CASSPQSGNYEQYF.

This sequence joins TRBV6-2 or TRBV6-3 and TRBJ2-1, with D possibly matching TRBD2 (7 bases). The CDR3 extends over 17 amino acids. Germline CDR1 is MNHEY and CDR2 is SVGEGT. Trimming stripped 6 bases from V and 0 bases from J, with 18 bases between. The DNA for the CDR3 is TGTGCCAGCAGGGAACCCGGGGGGCGGAGCTCCTACAATGAGCAGTTCTTC. Its protein product is CASREPGGRSSYNEQFF.

The rearrangement joins TRBV27 to TRBJ2-7; no definite D call. This CDR3 contains 11 residues. Between the trimmed V and J ends, which lost 5 bases and 7 bases, there was a span of 9 bases. Per germline, CDR1 MNHEY and CDR2 SMNVEV (reference sequence). The CDR3 DNA follows: TGTGCCAGCAGTCCTCCTCGAGAGCAGTACTTC. This sequence encodes CASSPPREQYF.

The chain carries TRBV7-6 and TRBJ2-3, with D unresolved. V was shortened by 2 bases and J by 5 bases, with 8 bases between the two germline ends. The CDR3 length is 13 residues. Looked up from germline, CDR1 is SGHVS and CDR2 is FNYEAQ. CDR3 loop: CASSLSPKDTQYF. CDR3 nucleotides: TGTGCCAGCAGCTTATCCCCCAAAGATACGCAGTATTTT.

The chain joins TRBV19 to TRBJ1-2, with a weak D call TRBD1 (5 bases). Per germline, CDR1 LNHDA and CDR2 SQIVND (reference sequence). Trimming left V 5 bases short and J 8 bases short, with 18 bases between. The CDR3 has 14 amino acids. This CDR3 reads CASSASGQGDGYTF. CDR3 DNA sequence: TGTGCCAGTAGTGCCTCGGGGCAGGGAGACGGCTACACCTTC.

The rearrangement links TRBV2 to TRBJ1-6; D ambiguous. Germline V gives CDR1 SNHLY, CDR2 FYNNEI. V lost 8 bases, J lost 0 bases, and 17 bases lay in between. CDR3 length: 17 residues. CDR3 DNA sequence: TGTGCCAGCGGGATGGACGGCGAAAGCTCCTATAATTCACCCCTCCACTTT. This codes for CASGMDGESSYNSPLHF.

CDR3: CASSEEDRGGEKLFF. CDR3 DNA: TGTGCCAGCAGTGAAGAAGACAGGGGGGGTGAAAAACTGTTTTTT. The rearrangement joins TRBV2 to TRBJ1-4; TRBD1 agrees at 9 bases. This CDR3 spans 15 amino acids. In germline, CDR1 is SNHLY, CDR2 FYNNEI. V gave up 1 base and J gave up 7 bases; unmatched junction bases: 4. Drawing the rest from reference TRBV2 and TRBJ1-4, the complete variable domain is EPEVTQTPSHQVTQMGQEVILRCVPISNHLYFYWYRQILGQKVEFLVSFYNNEISEKSEIFDDQFSVERPDGSNFTLKIRSTKLEDSAMYFCASSEEDRGGEKLFFGSGTQLSVL.

This CDR3 reads CSARDPMQGVYEQYF. DNA for the CDR3: TGCAGTGCTAGAGATCCTATGCAGGGAGTCTACGAGCAGTACTTC. The chain couples TRBV20-1 to TRBJ2-7; either TRBD1 or TRBD2 may supply D (5 bases each). Germline CDR1 is DFQATT and CDR2 is SNEGSKA (reference sequence). V was pared by 0 bases and J by 3 bases, with 15 bases between. This CDR3 contains 15 residues.

This clonotype was detected a few times. The gene calls are TRBV20-1 and TRBJ1-1, with 8 bases aligning to TRBD1. Germline values: CDR1 DFQATT, CDR2 SNEGSKA (reference sequence). V lost 5 bases and J lost 2; bases outside the gene matches: 7. The CDR3 is 14 residues long. This CDR3 is CSAPRTGRNTEAFF. CDR3 nucleotides: TGCAGTGCTCCTCGGACAGGGAGAAACACTGAAGCTTTCTTT.

The table lists this clonotype with a few counts. The rearrangement uses TRBV25-1 and TRBJ2-5; 9 bases are a match to TRBD1. Losses at the gene ends were 3 bases for V and 4 bases for J; bases not matched to a gene: 6. The CDR3 runs 15 residues. CDR1 is MGHDK, CDR2 SYGVNS, per germline. CDR3 in amino acids: CASSDFNRGLETQYF. The CDR3 DNA is TGTGCCAGCAGTGACTTTAACAGGGGGCTAGAGACCCAGTACTTC.

The table lists this clonotype with many counts. At one end the junction does not follow the germline gene, possibly because of a read error. The J gene is TRBJ2-3, the V gene TRBV5-1; D may be TRBD1 (6 bases). The length of the CDR3 is 15 residues. CDR1 is SGHRS and CDR2 is YFSETQ in the germline V gene. CDR3 sequence: CASSLGGQTTDTQYF. The CDR3 nucleotides are TGTGCCAGCAGCTTAGGTGGACAGACCACAGATACGCAGTATTTT.

This clonotype was recorded a few times. The chain recombines TRBV2 with TRBJ2-3; possible D gene TRBD2, 6 bases. The CDR3 loop spans 18 amino acids. Germline V lookup: CDR1 SNHLY, CDR2 FYNNEI. Trimming left V 5 bases short and J 2 bases short, with 23 bases between. CDR3 nucleotides: TGTGCCAGCAGTCCCCTATGGTATCGGAGGGCCTTCACAGATACGCAGTATTTT. The encoded protein is CASSPLWYRRAFTDTQYF.

This rearrangement joins TRBV2 to TRBJ2-1; 7 bases are shared with TRBD1. Germline V gene sequence: CDR1 SNHLY, CDR2 FYNNEI. Trimming at V came to 4 bases and at J to 6 bases, leaving 6 bases not matched to a gene. The CDR3 is 14 residues long. The CDR3 DNA sequence: TGTGCCAGCAGTGGGACAGGCTTGGTCAATGAGCAGTTCTTC. Its translation is CASSGTGLVNEQFF.

CDR3 protein: CASSLVSASSYEQYF. The CDR3 DNA reads as TGTGCCAGCAGCTTAGTATCGGCCTCCTCCTACGAGCAGTACTTC. V gene TRBV7-2 combines with J gene TRBJ2-7; no clear D. V dropped 1 base and J dropped 0 bases, with 10 bases sitting between them. Germline V CDR1 and CDR2: SGHTA, FQGNSA. This CDR3 comprises 15 residues.

V usage is TRBV27 and J usage is TRBJ1-4, with D possibly TRBD1 on 5 matching bases. The CDR3 sequence is 14 residues long. Germline V gives CDR1 MNHEY, CDR2 SMNVEV (reference sequence). Trimming cost V 5 bases and J 3 bases, with 10 bases left between them. The CDR3 protein is CASSQTDPNEKLFF. The CDR3 bases are TGTGCCAGCAGTCAGACAGATCCTAATGAAAAACTGTTTTTT.

The chain recombines TRBV11-2 with TRBJ1-6; D gene ambiguous. CDR3 size: 13 residues. V lost 6 bases to trimming and J lost 7 bases, with 10 bases between them. The V gene's germline CDR1 is SGHAT and CDR2 FQNNGV. The CDR3 DNA reads as TGTGCCAGCAGACCCCGTGGGAATTCACCCCTCCACTTT. Encoded protein: CASRPRGNSPLHF.

This rearrangement joins TRBV14 to TRBJ2-5; perhaps TRBD1 as D (6 bases). CDR1 is SGHDN, CDR2 FVKESK, per germline. The CDR3 loop spans 13 amino acids. Trimming stripped 2 bases from V and 5 bases from J, with 9 bases between. The CDR3 DNA is TGTGCCAGCAGCCAAAACAGGGAGGAGACCCAGTACTTC. Translation: CASSQNREETQYF.

This chain connects TRBV6-1 to TRBJ1-1; possible D gene TRBD1, 6 bases. The germline V gene encodes CDR1 MNHNS and CDR2 SASEGT. V lost 4 bases, J lost 3 bases, and 9 bases lay in between. This CDR3 has 13 residues. The CDR3 bases are TGTGCCAGCAGTGGTAACAGGGACACTGAAGCTTTCTTT. Its protein is CASSGNRDTEAFF.

The chain joins TRBV6-1 to TRBJ2-7; D is perhaps TRBD2 (6 bases). The germline CDR1 and CDR2 sequences are MNHNS and SASEGT. The CDR3 sequence is 15 residues long. Trimming cost V 7 bases and J 0 bases, with 16 bases left between them. The CDR3 DNA is TGTGCCAGCAAATTGTGGGGGGAAGTCTCCTACGAGCAGTACTTC. This translates into CASKLWGEVSYEQYF.

This clonotype was picked up a small number of times. The chain recombines TRBV7-6 with TRBJ2-1; 9 nucleotides line up with TRBD1. The CDR3 length is 17 residues. Germline-derived CDR1 and CDR2 are SGHVS and FNYEAQ. V dropped 2 bases and J dropped 7; count of bases not matched to a gene: 12. CDR3 DNA: TGTGCCAGCAGCTTAATCCCGGGGACAGGGTGGCGTAATGAGCAGTTCTTC. It is translated as CASSLIPGTGWRNEQFF.